A selection of T cell receptor beta chains follows, all from one sample in a study of T cell changes during pregnancy in multiple sclerosis. Profiled with immunoSEQ multiplex PCR; TCRdb holds only in-frame clones, not every one. This table holds around 100,000 clones, about 89% found once. Sequences were derived from peripheral blood, sampled after pregnancy. Receptors were obtained from a female donor with multiple sclerosis, enrolled in a pregnancy study. CDR3s include the opening cysteine and the closing phenylalanine or tryptophan. A D gene is named only where the DNA matches it firmly. Not all rows give a size; the values are once, few, many and, for expanded clones, a class.

len: 15
j_gene: TRBJ2-7
d_gene: -
v_gene: TRBV5-1
abundance: -
CDR3nt: TGCGCCAGCAGCCCCCCCGGGGTAAGGTCCTACGAGCAGTACTTC
CDR3aa: CASSPPGVRSYEQYF

len: 16
j_gene: TRBJ2-2
d_gene: -
v_gene: TRBV11-3
abundance: -
CDR3nt: TGTGCCAGCAGCTTAGGGATCAGGGAAGACACCGGGGAGCTGTTTTTT
CDR3aa: CASSLGIREDTGELFF

len: 16
j_gene: TRBJ2-3
d_gene: TRBD2
v_gene: TRBV7-3
abundance: -
CDR3nt: TGTGCCAGCAGCTTAGGCCGGGGGGGCCGCACAGATACGCAGTATTTT
CDR3aa: CASSLGRGGRTDTQYF

len: 13
j_gene: TRBJ2-2
d_gene: -
v_gene: TRBV25-1
abundance: -
CDR3nt: TGTGCCAGCAGTGAATTCTACACCGGGGAGCTGTTTTTT
CDR3aa: CASSEFYTGELFF

len: 14
j_gene: TRBJ1-6
d_gene: -
v_gene: TRBV6-6
abundance: -
CDR3nt: TGTGCCAGCAGTTGGGGGGGCACAAATTCACCCCTCCACTTT
CDR3aa: CASSWGGTNSPLHF

len: 15
j_gene: TRBJ2-5
d_gene: -
v_gene: TRBV5-6
abundance: -
CDR3nt: TGTGCCAGCAGCCCAGGCAGGGTGGGTCCAGAGACCCAGTACTTC
CDR3aa: CASSPGRVGPETQYF

len: 12
j_gene: TRBJ1-2
d_gene: -
v_gene: TRBV9
abundance: -
CDR3nt: TGTGCCAGCAGCCAGGGGCTCCGTGGCTACACCTTC
CDR3aa: CASSQGLRGYTF

len: 15
j_gene: TRBJ2-5
d_gene: -
v_gene: TRBV15
abundance: once
CDR3nt: TGTGCCACCAGCAGAGTTCGTGCTAGCGTGGAGACCCAGTACTTC
CDR3aa: CATSRVRASVETQYF

len: 13
j_gene: TRBJ1-1
d_gene: -
v_gene: TRBV7-9
abundance: -
CDR3nt: TGTGCCAGCAGGACTGGGAGGGGCACTGAAGCTTTCTTT
CDR3aa: CASRTGRGTEAFF

len: 15
j_gene: TRBJ1-6
d_gene: -
v_gene: TRBV6-5
abundance: -
CDR3nt: TGTGCCAGCAGTTACGGAGAGGGGGTGGATTCACCCCTCCACTTT
CDR3aa: CASSYGEGVDSPLHF

len: 13
j_gene: TRBJ1-2
d_gene: TRBD1
v_gene: TRBV12-5
abundance: -
CDR3nt: TGTGCTAGTGCCCGGGACAGGCCCTATGGCTACACCTTC
CDR3aa: CASARDRPYGYTF

len: 14
j_gene: TRBJ1-3
d_gene: -
v_gene: TRBV11-1
abundance: -
CDR3nt: TGTGCCAGCAGCTATCGATCAGGGGGAAACACCATATATTTT
CDR3aa: CASSYRSGGNTIYF

len: 21
j_gene: TRBJ2-2
d_gene: TRBD2
v_gene: TRBV30
abundance: -
CDR3nt: TGTGCCTGGAGCCGACCCCTGTCAAAAAATCTAGCGGGGGAATTCGGCGGGGAGCTGTTTTTT
CDR3aa: CAWSRPLSKNLAGEFGGELFF

len: 13
j_gene: TRBJ1-2
d_gene: TRBD1
v_gene: TRBV2
abundance: -
CDR3nt: TGTGCCAGCAGGATCGGGACAGGGGCTGGCTACACCTTC
CDR3aa: CASRIGTGAGYTF

len: 15
j_gene: TRBJ2-2
d_gene: -
v_gene: TRBV10-3
abundance: -
CDR3nt: TGTGCCAGCCACCGGGAATATGCGAACACCGGGGAGCTGTTTTTT
CDR3aa: CASHREYANTGELFF

len: 15
j_gene: TRBJ1-1
d_gene: -
v_gene: TRBV5-1
abundance: -
CDR3nt: TGCGCCAGCAGCCCGTCGCAGGGGCTGAGAACTGAAGCTTTCTTT
CDR3aa: CASSPSQGLRTEAFF

len: 15
j_gene: TRBJ1-1
d_gene: TRBD1
v_gene: TRBV29-1
abundance: once
CDR3nt: TGCAGCGTTCTTCCCATGGACAGGGAGAACACTGAAGCTTTCTTT
CDR3aa: CSVLPMDRENTEAFF

len: 15
j_gene: TRBJ1-4
d_gene: -
v_gene: TRBV7-8
abundance: -
CDR3nt: TGTGCCAGCAGCGAAAGCGCTGTCAACCATGAAAAACTGTTTTTT
CDR3aa: CASSESAVNHEKLFF

len: 16
j_gene: TRBJ2-2
d_gene: TRBD2
v_gene: TRBV5-4
abundance: -
CDR3nt: TGTGCCAGCATCATCGGGGGGGCTATGGACACCGGGGAGCTGTTTTTT
CDR3aa: CASIIGGAMDTGELFF

len: 16
j_gene: TRBJ2-5
d_gene: -
v_gene: TRBV7-2
abundance: -
CDR3nt: TGTGCCAGCAGCTTAGGAATCGGCGGTCGGCAAGAGACCCAGTACTTC
CDR3aa: CASSLGIGGRQETQYF

len: 15
j_gene: TRBJ2-1
d_gene: TRBD2
v_gene: TRBV6-6
abundance: -
CDR3nt: TGTGCCAGCAGTCAAGGACTAGCCCTCTACAATGAGCAGTTCTTC
CDR3aa: CASSQGLALYNEQFF

len: 15
j_gene: TRBJ2-2
d_gene: TRBD2
v_gene: TRBV5-1
abundance: -
CDR3nt: TGCGCCAGCAGCAGTTCGCGGGGGTCTAGCGGGGAGCTGTTTTTT
CDR3aa: CASSSSRGSSGELFF

len: 16
j_gene: TRBJ1-2
d_gene: -
v_gene: TRBV4-1
abundance: -
CDR3nt: TGCGCCAGCAGCCAGAGCGAACTTGTGCCAGGGCATGGCTACACCTTC
CDR3aa: CASSQSELVPGHGYTF

len: 18
j_gene: TRBJ1-5
d_gene: TRBD1
v_gene: TRBV6-1
abundance: -
CDR3nt: TGTGCCAGCAGTGAAAGGGGGGTGCCGGGACAGTGGTATCAGCCCCAGCATTTT
CDR3aa: CASSERGVPGQWYQPQHF

len: 16
j_gene: TRBJ2-3
d_gene: -
v_gene: TRBV19
abundance: -
CDR3nt: TGTGCCAGTAGTAAAATGGAGAGGGGGAACACAGATACGCAGTATTTT
CDR3aa: CASSKMERGNTDTQYF

len: 16
j_gene: TRBJ1-4
d_gene: TRBD1
v_gene: TRBV4-2
abundance: -
CDR3nt: TGTGCCAGCAGCCAACCAAAGGGACAGGGTGGGGAAAAACTGTTTTTT
CDR3aa: CASSQPKGQGGEKLFF

len: 13
j_gene: TRBJ2-5
d_gene: TRBD1
v_gene: TRBV7-9
abundance: -
CDR3nt: TGTGCCATTACCGGGACAGCTCAAGAGACCCAGTACTTC
CDR3aa: CAITGTAQETQYF

len: 15
j_gene: TRBJ2-7
d_gene: TRBD1
v_gene: TRBV19
abundance: -
CDR3nt: TGTGCCAGTAGTACCCAGGGGACAGGGCGGTACGAGCAGTACTTC
CDR3aa: CASSTQGTGRYEQYF

len: 13
j_gene: TRBJ2-5
d_gene: TRBD1
v_gene: TRBV30
abundance: once
CDR3nt: TGTGCCTGGAGTAGACAGGGCGCGGAGACCCAGTACTTC
CDR3aa: CAWSRQGAETQYF

len: 14
j_gene: TRBJ2-4
d_gene: -
v_gene: TRBV18
abundance: -
CDR3nt: TGTGCCAGCTCGGAAGGGAGGGCCAAAAACATTCAGTACTTC
CDR3aa: CASSEGRAKNIQYF

len: 11
j_gene: TRBJ1-2
d_gene: -
v_gene: TRBV20-1
abundance: -
CDR3nt: TGCAGTGCTAGAAGGGAGACTGGCTACACCTTC
CDR3aa: CSARRETGYTF

len: 16
j_gene: TRBJ2-7
d_gene: TRBD1
v_gene: TRBV9
abundance: -
CDR3nt: TGTGCCAGCAGCCCCTCAGGGGGACAGGGGTTCCACGAGCAGTACTTC
CDR3aa: CASSPSGGQGFHEQYF

len: 15
j_gene: TRBJ2-7
d_gene: TRBD1
v_gene: TRBV5-4
abundance: once
CDR3nt: TGTGCCAGCAGCATAGATGGGACAGGGTTCTACGAGCAGTACTTC
CDR3aa: CASSIDGTGFYEQYF

len: 15
j_gene: TRBJ1-2
d_gene: TRBD1
v_gene: TRBV4-1
abundance: -
CDR3nt: TGCGCCAGCAGCCAGGGTCAGGGGGGCGGGCGTGGCTACACCTTC
CDR3aa: CASSQGQGGGRGYTF

len: 17
j_gene: TRBJ2-7
d_gene: -
v_gene: TRBV2
abundance: -
CDR3nt: TGTGCCAGCATCCCCGTAGGGGACACTACTTACCTCTACGAGCAGTACTTC
CDR3aa: CASIPVGDTTYLYEQYF

len: 14
j_gene: TRBJ2-7
d_gene: TRBD1
v_gene: TRBV10-3
abundance: -
CDR3nt: TGTGCCATCAGACCGGGACAGGGGGCCTACGAGCAGTACTTC
CDR3aa: CAIRPGQGAYEQYF

len: 16
j_gene: TRBJ2-2
d_gene: TRBD1
v_gene: TRBV18
abundance: -
CDR3nt: TGTGCCAGCTCACCGCGACTTGACAGGGACACCGGGGAGCTGTTTTTT
CDR3aa: CASSPRLDRDTGELFF

len: 20
j_gene: TRBJ1-4
d_gene: TRBD1
v_gene: TRBV6-7
abundance: -
CDR3nt: TGTGCCGCTACACCGACGGACAGGGAAGTTCGTTCTGCAACTAATGAAAAACTGTTTTTT
CDR3aa: CAATPTDREVRSATNEKLFF

len: 17
j_gene: TRBJ2-1
d_gene: TRBD2
v_gene: TRBV30
abundance: -
CDR3nt: TGTGCCTGGAGTGGGGACCTGACTAGCGGGGGGGCAGGTGAGCAGTTCTTC
CDR3aa: CAWSGDLTSGGAGEQFF

len: 15
j_gene: TRBJ1-4
d_gene: -
v_gene: TRBV18
abundance: -
CDR3nt: TGTGCCAGCTCACCAAGTCCGCCGGGGAATGAAAAACTGTTTTTT
CDR3aa: CASSPSPPGNEKLFF